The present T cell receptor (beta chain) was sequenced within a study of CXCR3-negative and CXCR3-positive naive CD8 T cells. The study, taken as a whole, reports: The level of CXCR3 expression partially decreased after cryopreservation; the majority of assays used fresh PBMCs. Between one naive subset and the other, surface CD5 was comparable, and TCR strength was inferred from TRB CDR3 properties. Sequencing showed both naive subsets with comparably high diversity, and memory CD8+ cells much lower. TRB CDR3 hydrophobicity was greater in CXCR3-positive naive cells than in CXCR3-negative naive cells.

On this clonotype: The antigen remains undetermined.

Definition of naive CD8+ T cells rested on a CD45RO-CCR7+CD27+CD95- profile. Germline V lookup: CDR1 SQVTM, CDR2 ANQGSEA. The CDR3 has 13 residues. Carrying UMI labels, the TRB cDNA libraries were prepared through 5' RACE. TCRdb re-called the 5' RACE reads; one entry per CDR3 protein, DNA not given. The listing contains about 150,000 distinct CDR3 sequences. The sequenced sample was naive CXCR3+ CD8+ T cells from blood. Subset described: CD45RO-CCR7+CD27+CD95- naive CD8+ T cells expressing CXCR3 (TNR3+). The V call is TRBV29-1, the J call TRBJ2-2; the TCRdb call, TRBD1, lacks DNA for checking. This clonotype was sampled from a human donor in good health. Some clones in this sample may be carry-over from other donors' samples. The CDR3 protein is CSVDRGNTGELFF.